This T cell receptor beta chain is drawn from a study of cytomegalovirus exposure and HLA in healthy donors. As for the study in general: Earlier, almost 120 million unique TCR beta sequences were recovered from approximately 180 million T cells by an analysis. Study-wide results and limits: CMV serostatus was the only immune exposure information that was available. A later analysis linked around 15,000 TCR beta sequences to HLA alleles at 0.05 false discovery rate.

This CDR3 comprises 14 residues. Germline lookup yields CDR1 SGDLS and CDR2 YYNGEE. V dropped 0 bases and J dropped 8 bases, with 14 bases sitting between them. Primers: 60 Vbeta forward and 13 Jbeta reverse. Libraries were prepared by immunoSEQ multiplex PCR; TCRdb keeps only in-frame clonotypes and omits some of them. The sample includes roughly 160,000 clones, approximately 85% of them seen just once. The sample holds a few counts of this clone. Its antigen is not identified. Healthy bone marrow donors supplied every sample. V usage is TRBV9 and J usage is TRBJ1-1; D may be TRBD1 (5 bases). The sequence derives from a man between 50 and 59 years old in good health and CMV-seropositive. Input material: PBMCs. The CDR3 region has the DNA TGTGCCAGCAGCGTAGGGAGCGACAGTTCAGAAGCTTTCTTT. Protein sequence: CASSVGSDSSEAFF.